These T cell receptor beta chains were read from a single sample in a study of T-cell reconstitution after alpha-beta-depleted transplantation in children. One entry per CDR3 protein, called by TCRdb with MiXCR from the PCR reads. The table has hundreds of thousands of distinct CDR3 sequences, under 15% seen once. The sequencing here drew on PBMCs, taken before TCRalphabeta/CD19-depleted stem cell transplant. The origin of the receptors is a girl aged 2 to 9 with congenital amegakaryocytic thrombocytopenia, due to receive a stem cell transplant. Both conserved end residues are part of each CDR3. Each record gives: J gene, V gene, D gene, CDR3 protein. The D gene is left open where the match is weak.

>TRBJ2-7|TRBV29-1|-
CSAYAADYEQYF
>TRBJ2-1|TRBV29-1|TRBD2
CSVEDPTSGSYEQFF
>TRBJ2-1|TRBV29-1|TRBD2
CSVAGTSGYNEQFF
>TRBJ1-6|TRBV7-9|-
CASSRGHLNSPLHF
>TRBJ2-3|TRBV7-9|-
CASSWPRRRGDTQYF
>TRBJ2-2|TRBV15|-
CATSRDRVSANTGELFF
>TRBJ2-1|TRBV20-1|TRBD2
CSARNREGYNEQFF
>TRBJ2-2|TRBV4-2|TRBD2
CASSQDWLVAGGTGELFF
>TRBJ1-5|TRBV28|-
CASSLAGLSNQPQHF
>TRBJ2-1|TRBV12-3/TRBV12-4|-
CASRTHWVDSYNEQFF
>TRBJ2-3|TRBV2|-
CASFDVGAPVADTQYF
>TRBJ1-6|TRBV7-8|-
CASSEGAVTGRNSPLHF
>TRBJ1-1|TRBV20-1|TRBD1
CSARLTGLTFF
>TRBJ1-2|TRBV10-3|-
CAISDGQAGGYTF
>TRBJ2-7|TRBV10-3|-
CAAGTAYYEQYF
>TRBJ2-3|TRBV5-5|TRBD2
CASSHWRRGSIADTQYF
>TRBJ2-1|TRBV20-1|TRBD2
CSAKVAGVLNEQFF
>TRBJ1-2|TRBV9|-
CASSVAHYGYTF
>TRBJ2-7|TRBV10-3|-
CAISRTDTYEQYF
>TRBJ2-7|TRBV12-3/TRBV12-4|-
CASSSGSHEQYF
>TRBJ2-2|TRBV5-1|-
CASSLSGSVTRTGELFF
>TRBJ2-1|TRBV14|TRBD2
CASSQMVGGRSLNEQFF
>TRBJ2-1|TRBV7-2|TRBD2
CASSLDTSGKYEQFF
>TRBJ1-5|TRBV20-1|-
CSARESGVQPQHF
>TRBJ2-4|TRBV6-5|TRBD1
CASSYVGTGVKNIQYF
>TRBJ2-1|TRBV5-1|TRBD2
CASREGSGREQFF
>TRBJ2-2|TRBV27|-
CASSPGYTGELFF
>TRBJ1-5|TRBV29-1|TRBD1
CSVDRTGGAVHSNQPQHF